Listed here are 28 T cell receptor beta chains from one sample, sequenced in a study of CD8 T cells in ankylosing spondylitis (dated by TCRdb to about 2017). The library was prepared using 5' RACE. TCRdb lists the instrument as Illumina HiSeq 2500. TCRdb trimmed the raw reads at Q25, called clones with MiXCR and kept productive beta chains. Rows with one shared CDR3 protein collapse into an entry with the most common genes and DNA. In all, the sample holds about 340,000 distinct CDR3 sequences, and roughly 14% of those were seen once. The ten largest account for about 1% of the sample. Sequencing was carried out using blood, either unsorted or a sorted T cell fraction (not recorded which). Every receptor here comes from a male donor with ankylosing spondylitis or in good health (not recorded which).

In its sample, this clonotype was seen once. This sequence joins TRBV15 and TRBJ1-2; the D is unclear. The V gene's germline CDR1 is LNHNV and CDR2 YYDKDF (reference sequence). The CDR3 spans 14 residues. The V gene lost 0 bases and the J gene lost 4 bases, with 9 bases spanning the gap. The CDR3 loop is CATSRDRVFYGYTF. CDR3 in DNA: TGTGCCACCAGCAGAGATAGGGTATTCTATGGCTACACCTTC.

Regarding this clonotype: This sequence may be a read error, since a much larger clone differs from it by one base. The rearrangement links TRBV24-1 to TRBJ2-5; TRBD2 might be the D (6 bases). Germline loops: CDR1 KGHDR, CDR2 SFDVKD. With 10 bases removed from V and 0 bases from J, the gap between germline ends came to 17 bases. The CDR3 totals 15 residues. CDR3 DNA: TGTGCCACGACCCCGGGAGTGCCGTACCAAGAGACCCAGTACTTC. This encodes CATTPGVPYQETQYF.

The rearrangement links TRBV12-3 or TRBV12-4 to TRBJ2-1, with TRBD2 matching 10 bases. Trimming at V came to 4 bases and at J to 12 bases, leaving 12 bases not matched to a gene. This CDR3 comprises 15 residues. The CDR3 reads CASSSPSGGPLGQFF. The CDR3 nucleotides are TGTGCCAGCAGTTCCCCTAGCGGGGGCCCGTTAGGGCAGTTCTTC.

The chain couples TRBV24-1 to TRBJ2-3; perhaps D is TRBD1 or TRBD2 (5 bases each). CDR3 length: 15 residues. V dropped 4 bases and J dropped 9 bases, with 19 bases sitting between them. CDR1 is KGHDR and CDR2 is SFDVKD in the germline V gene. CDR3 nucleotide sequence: TGTGCCACCAGTGACTCCCCTACAGGACCGGGGACGCAGTATTTT. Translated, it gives CATSDSPTGPGTQYF.

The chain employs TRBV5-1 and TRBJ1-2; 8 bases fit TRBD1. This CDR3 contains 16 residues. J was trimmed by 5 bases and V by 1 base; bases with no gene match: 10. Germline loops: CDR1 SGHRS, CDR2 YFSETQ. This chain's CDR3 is CASSLSGQGASYGYTF. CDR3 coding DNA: TGCGCCAGCAGCTTGTCGGGGCAGGGGGCCTCTTATGGCTACACCTTC.

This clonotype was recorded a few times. CDR3 protein: CASSPGTSGPLWEQYF. CDR3 nucleotide sequence: TGTGCCAGCAGTCCCGGGACTAGCGGGCCCCTCTGGGAGCAGTACTTC. The genes are TRBV12-3 or TRBV12-4 and TRBJ2-7, with 12 bases that match TRBD2. V lost 5 bases to trimming and J lost 7 bases; unmatched junction nucleotides: 12. The CDR3 length is 16 residues.

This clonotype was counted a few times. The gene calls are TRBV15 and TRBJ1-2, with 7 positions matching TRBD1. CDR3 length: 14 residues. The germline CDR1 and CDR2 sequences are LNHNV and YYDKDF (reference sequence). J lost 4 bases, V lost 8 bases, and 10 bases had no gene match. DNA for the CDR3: TGTGCCACCGGGGCAGGCAGGGGGTCCTATGGCTACACCTTC. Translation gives CATGAGRGSYGYTF.

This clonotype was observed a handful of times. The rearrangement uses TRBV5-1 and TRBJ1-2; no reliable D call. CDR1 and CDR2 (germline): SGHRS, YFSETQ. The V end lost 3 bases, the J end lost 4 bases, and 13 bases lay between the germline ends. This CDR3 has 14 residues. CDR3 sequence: CASSSEGFAYGYTF. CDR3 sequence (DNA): TGCGCCAGCAGCTCGGAAGGGTTCGCCTATGGCTACACCTTC. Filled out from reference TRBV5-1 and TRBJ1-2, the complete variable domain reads KAGVTQTPRYLIKTRGQQVTLSCSPISGHRSVSWYQQTPGQGLQFLFEYFSETQRNKGNFPGRFSGRQFSNSRSEMNVSTLELGDSALYLCASSSEGFAYGYTFGSGTRLTVV.

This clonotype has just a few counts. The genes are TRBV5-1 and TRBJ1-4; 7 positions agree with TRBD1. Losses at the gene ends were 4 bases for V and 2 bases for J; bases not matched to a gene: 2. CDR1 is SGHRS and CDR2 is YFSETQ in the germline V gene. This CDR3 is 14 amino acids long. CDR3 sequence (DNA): TGCGCCAGCAGCGTGACAGGGACTAATGAAAAACTGTTTTTT. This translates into CASSVTGTNEKLFF.

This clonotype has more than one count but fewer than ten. The chain's CDR3 is CASRPTGDQETQYF. The CDR3 coding sequence is TGTGCCAGCAGACCGACAGGGGACCAAGAGACCCAGTACTTC. The chain has TRBV6-2 or TRBV6-3 and TRBJ2-5; 8 bases line up with TRBD1. The CDR3 covers 14 residues. Germline V gene sequence: CDR1 MNHEY, CDR2 SVGEGT. J was trimmed by 0 bases and V by 6 bases; bases with no gene match: 3.

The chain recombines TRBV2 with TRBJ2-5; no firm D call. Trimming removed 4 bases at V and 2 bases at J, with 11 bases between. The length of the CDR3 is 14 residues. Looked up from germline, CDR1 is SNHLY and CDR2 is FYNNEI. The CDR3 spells CASSALRPQETQYF. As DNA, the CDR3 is TGTGCCAGCAGTGCACTTCGGCCGCAAGAGACCCAGTACTTC.

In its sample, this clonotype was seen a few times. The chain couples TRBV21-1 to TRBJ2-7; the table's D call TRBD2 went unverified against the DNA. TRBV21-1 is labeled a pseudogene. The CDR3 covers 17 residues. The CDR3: CASSKRGTSGRGDEQYF. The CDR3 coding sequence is TGTGCCAGCAGCAAAAGGGGGACTAGCGGGAGGGGCGACGAGCAGTACTTC.

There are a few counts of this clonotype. The CDR3 DNA sequence: TGTGCCAGCAGCTTAGAAGGCGGTAGGCGTGAAGCTTTCTTT. Translated: CASSLEGGRREAFF. This sequence joins TRBV7-2 and TRBJ1-1; D is undetermined. There are 14 residues in the CDR3. Trimming left V 1 base short and J 7 bases short, with 13 bases between. The V gene's germline CDR1 is SGHTA and CDR2 FQGNSA. Full variable domain (remainder filled in from reference TRBV7-2 and TRBJ1-1): GAGVSQSPSNKVTEKGKDVELRCDPISGHTALYWYRQSLGQGLEFLIYFQGNSAPDKSGLPSDRFSAERTGGSVSTLTIQRTQQEDSAVYLCASSLEGGRREAFFGQGTRLTVV.

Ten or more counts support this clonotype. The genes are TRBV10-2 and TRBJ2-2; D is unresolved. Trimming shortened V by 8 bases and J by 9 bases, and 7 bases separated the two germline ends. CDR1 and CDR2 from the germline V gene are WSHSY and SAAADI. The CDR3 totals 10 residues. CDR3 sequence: CASGGRELFF. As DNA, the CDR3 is TGCGCCAGCGGCGGAAGGGAGCTGTTTTTT.

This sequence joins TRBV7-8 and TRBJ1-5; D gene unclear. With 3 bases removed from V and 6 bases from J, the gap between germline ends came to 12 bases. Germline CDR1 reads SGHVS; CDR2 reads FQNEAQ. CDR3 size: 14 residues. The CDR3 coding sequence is TGTGCCAGCAGCTTGGGTTCATGGGGTCAGCCCCAGCATTTT. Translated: CASSLGSWGQPQHF.

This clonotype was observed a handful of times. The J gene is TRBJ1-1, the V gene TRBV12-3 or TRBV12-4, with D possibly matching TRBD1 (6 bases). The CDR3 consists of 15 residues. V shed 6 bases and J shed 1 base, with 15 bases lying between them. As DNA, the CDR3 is TGTGCCAGCAGGGCCGAGACAGGAGGGAACACTGAAGCTTTCTTT. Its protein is CASRAETGGNTEAFF.

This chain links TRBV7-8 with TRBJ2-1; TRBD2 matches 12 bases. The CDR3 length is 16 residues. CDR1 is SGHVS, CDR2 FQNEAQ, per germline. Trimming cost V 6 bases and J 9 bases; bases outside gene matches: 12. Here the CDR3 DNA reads TGTGCCAGCAGTTACCTGACTAGCGGGAGTATAGGTGAGCAGTTCTTC. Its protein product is CASSYLTSGSIGEQFF.

The CDR3 reads CASSLLAGDQETQYF. The CDR3 DNA sequence: TGCGCCAGCAGCTTGCTAGCGGGGGACCAAGAGACCCAGTACTTC. This rearrangement joins TRBV5-1 to TRBJ2-5, with 10 bases aligning to TRBD2. Trimming took 1 base from V and 0 from J; bases not matched to a gene: 0. The CDR3 is 15 amino acids. Germline assignment: CDR1 SGHRS and CDR2 YFSETQ.

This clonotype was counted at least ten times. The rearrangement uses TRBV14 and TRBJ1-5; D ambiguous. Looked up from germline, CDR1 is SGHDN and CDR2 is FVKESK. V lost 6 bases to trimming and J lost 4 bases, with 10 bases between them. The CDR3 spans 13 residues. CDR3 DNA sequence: TGTGCCAGCAGTCTGAGTCGAAATCAGCCCCAGCATTTT. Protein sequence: CASSLSRNQPQHF. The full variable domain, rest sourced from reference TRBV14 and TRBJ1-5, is EAGVTQFPSHSVIEKGQTVTLRCDPISGHDNLYWYRRVMGKEIKFLLHFVKESKQDESGMPNNRFLAERTGGTYSTLKVQPAELEDSGVYFCASSLSRNQPQHFGDGTRLSIL.

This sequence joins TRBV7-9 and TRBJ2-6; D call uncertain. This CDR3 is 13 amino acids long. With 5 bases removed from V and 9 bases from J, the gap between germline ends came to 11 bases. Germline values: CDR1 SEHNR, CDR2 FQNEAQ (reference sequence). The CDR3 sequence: CASSTFKSNVLTF. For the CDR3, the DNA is TGTGCCAGCAGCACCTTCAAGAGCAACGTCCTGACTTTC.

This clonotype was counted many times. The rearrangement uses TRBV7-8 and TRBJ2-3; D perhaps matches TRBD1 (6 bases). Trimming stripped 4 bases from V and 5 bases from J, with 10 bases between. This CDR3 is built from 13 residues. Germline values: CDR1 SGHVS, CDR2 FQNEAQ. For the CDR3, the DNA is TGTGCCAGCAGCTGGATACAGGGAGATACGCAGTATTTT. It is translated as CASSWIQGDTQYF.

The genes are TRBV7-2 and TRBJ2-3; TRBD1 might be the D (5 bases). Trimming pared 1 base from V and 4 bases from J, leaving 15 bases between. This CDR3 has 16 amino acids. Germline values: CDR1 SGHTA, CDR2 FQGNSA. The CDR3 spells CASSLVGISRADTQYF. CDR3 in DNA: TGTGCCAGCAGCTTAGTGGGGATTAGCAGGGCAGATACGCAGTATTTT.

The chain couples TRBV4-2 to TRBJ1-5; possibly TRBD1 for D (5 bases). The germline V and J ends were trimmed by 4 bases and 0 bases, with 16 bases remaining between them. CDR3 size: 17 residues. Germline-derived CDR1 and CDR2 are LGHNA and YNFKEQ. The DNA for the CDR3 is TGTGCCAGCAGCCGGGATCCGGGGGAAGCTAGCAATCAGCCCCAGCATTTT. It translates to CASSRDPGEASNQPQHF.

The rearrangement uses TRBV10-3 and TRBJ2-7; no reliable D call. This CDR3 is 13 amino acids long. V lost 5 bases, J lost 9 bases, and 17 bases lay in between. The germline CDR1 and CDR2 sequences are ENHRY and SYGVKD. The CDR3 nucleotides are TGTGCCATCAGTACGACGCCAGCCACGGGGCAGTACTTC. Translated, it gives CAISTTPATGQYF.

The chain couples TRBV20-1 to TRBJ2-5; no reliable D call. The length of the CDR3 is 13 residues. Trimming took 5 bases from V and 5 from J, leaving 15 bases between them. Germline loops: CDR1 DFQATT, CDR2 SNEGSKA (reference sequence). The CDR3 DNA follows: TGCAGTGCTGACTCCGGCCCAAAGGAGACCCAGTACTTC. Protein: CSADSGPKETQYF.

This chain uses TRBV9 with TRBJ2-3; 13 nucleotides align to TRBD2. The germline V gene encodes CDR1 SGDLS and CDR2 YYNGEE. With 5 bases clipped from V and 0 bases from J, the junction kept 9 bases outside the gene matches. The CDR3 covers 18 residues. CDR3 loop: CASSQRTSGGPSTDTQYF. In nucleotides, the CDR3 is TGTGCCAGCAGTCAAAGGACTAGCGGGGGCCCTAGCACAGATACGCAGTATTTT.

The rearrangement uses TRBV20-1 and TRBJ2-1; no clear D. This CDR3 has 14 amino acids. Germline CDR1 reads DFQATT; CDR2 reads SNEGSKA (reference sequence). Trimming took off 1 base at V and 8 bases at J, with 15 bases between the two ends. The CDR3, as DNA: TGCAGTGCTAGAGGGGTCCTCCTAAGCCATGAGCAGTTCTTC. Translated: CSARGVLLSHEQFF.

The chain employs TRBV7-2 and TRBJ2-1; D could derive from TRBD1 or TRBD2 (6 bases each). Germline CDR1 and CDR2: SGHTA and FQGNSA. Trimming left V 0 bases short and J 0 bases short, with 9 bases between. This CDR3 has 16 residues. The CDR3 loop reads CASSLARGLSYNEQFF. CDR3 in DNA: TGTGCCAGCAGCTTAGCCCGGGGGCTCTCCTACAATGAGCAGTTCTTC.